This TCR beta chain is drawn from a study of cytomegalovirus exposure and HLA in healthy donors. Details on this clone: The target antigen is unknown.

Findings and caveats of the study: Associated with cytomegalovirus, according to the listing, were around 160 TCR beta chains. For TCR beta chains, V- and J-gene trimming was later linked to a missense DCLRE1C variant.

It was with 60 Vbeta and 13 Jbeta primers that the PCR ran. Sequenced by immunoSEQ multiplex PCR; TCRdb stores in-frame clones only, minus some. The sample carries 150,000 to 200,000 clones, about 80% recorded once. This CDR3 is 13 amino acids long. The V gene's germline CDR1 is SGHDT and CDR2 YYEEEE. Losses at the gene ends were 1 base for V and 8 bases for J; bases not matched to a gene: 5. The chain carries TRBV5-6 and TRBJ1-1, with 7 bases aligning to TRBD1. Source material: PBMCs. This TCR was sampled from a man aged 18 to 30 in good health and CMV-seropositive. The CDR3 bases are TGTGCCAGCAGCTTGAGACAGGGCCAAGAAGCTTTCTTT. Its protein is CASSLRQGQEAFF.